A selection of T cell receptor beta chains follows, all from one sample in a study of blood T cells in healthy people across ages. TCRdb independently ran MiXCR on the 5' RACE reads; one entry per CDR3 protein. The top ten clones hold approximately 2% of a sample with roughly 1,800,000 distinct CDR3 sequences, about 49% of them seen once. The sequencing input was blood. The origin of the receptors is a middle-aged woman in good health. CDR3s include the opening cysteine and the closing phenylalanine or tryptophan. The D gene is left open where the match is weak. Size tells how often a clone was seen (once, few, many) or the class of an expanded clone, and some rows leave it out.

CDR3 length | J gene | clone size | D gene | V gene | CDR3 protein | CDR3 DNA
13 | TRBJ1-4 | . | . | TRBV20-1 | CSAQPSFGEKLFF | TGCAGTGCCCAGCCATCGTTCGGGGAAAAACTGTTTTTT
15 | TRBJ1-1 | few | . | TRBV4-1 | CASRQTTVPPTEAFF | TGCGCCAGCAGGCAAACGACAGTCCCACCCACTGAAGCTTTCTTT
16 | TRBJ2-3 | . | . | TRBV5-5 | CASSFGPMTGTDTQYF | TGTGCCAGCAGCTTCGGACCAATGACAGGCACAGATACGCAGTATTTT
15 | TRBJ2-1 | few | . | TRBV2 | CASIPQGPAYNEQFF | TGTGCCAGCATTCCCCAGGGACCGGCTTACAATGAGCAGTTCTTC
16 | TRBJ2-3 | . | TRBD2 | TRBV12-3/TRBV12-4 | CASSPQRGGMRGTQYF | TGTGCCAGCAGTCCACAGCGGGGGGGCATGCGGGGTACGCAGTATTTT
15 | TRBJ2-7 | . | TRBD2 | TRBV4-2 | CASSPVAGTAYEQYF | TGTGCCAGCAGCCCCGTAGCGGGGACCGCTTACGAGCAGTACTTC
15 | TRBJ1-5 | . | . | TRBV15 | CATSRDSGSNQPQHF | TGTGCCACCAGCAGAGATTCAGGGTCCAATCAGCCCCAGCATTTT
11 | TRBJ2-4 | few | TRBD1 | TRBV19 | CASTGGGFQYF | TGTGCCAGCACAGGGGGCGGTTTTCAGTACTTC
13 | TRBJ2-7 | . | . | TRBV9 | CASSAGHSYEQYF | TGTGCCAGCAGCGCGGGACACTCCTACGAGCAGTACTTC
15 | TRBJ2-5 | few | . | TRBV9 | CASSRAGQGQETQYF | TGTGCCAGCAGCAGAGCCGGACAAGGACAAGAGACCCAGTACTTC
14 | TRBJ2-1 | . | TRBD1 | TRBV6-1 | CASSDGTGRGEQFF | TGTGCCAGCAGTGATGGGACAGGGAGAGGTGAGCAGTTCTTC
16 | TRBJ2-1 | . | TRBD2 | TRBV19 | CASSIGASGAAWEQFF | TGTGCCAGTAGTATAGGTGCTAGCGGGGCTGCCTGGGAGCAGTTCTTC
14 | TRBJ1-1 | once | . | TRBV3-1 | CASSHSGGDTEAFF | TGTGCCAGCAGCCACAGCGGGGGGGACACTGAAGCTTTCTTT
14 | TRBJ2-1 | few | TRBD1 | TRBV29-1 | CSVELGTGYNEQFF | TGCAGCGTTGAACTAGGGACAGGGTACAATGAGCAGTTCTTC
14 | TRBJ2-3 | . | . | TRBV27 | CASRWGSSTDTQYF | TGTGCCAGCAGGTGGGGTTCTAGCACAGATACGCAGTATTTT
14 | TRBJ1-2 | . | . | TRBV20-1 | CSASGQSLKYGYTF | TGCAGTGCGTCAGGGCAAAGCTTAAAATATGGCTACACCTTC
15 | TRBJ2-3 | . | . | TRBV5-6 | CASSFPPGFGDTQYF | TGTGCCAGCAGCTTTCCTCCGGGTTTCGGAGATACGCAGTATTTT
15 | TRBJ2-5 | few | . | TRBV5-6 | CASSFYRGGGETQYF | TGTGCCAGCAGCTTTTACAGGGGGGGAGGCGAGACCCAGTACTTC
15 | TRBJ2-5 | . | . | TRBV5-1 | CASTLGSRRNDEQYF | TGCGCCAGTACCCTTGGGAGTCGGCGTAATGATGAGCAGTACTTC
16 | TRBJ1-6 | once | . | TRBV9 | CASSAIDRAYNSPLHF | TGTGCCAGCAGCGCCATCGATAGGGCCTATAATTCACCCCTCCACTTT
15 | TRBJ1-1 | few | TRBD1 | TRBV4-1 | CASSQGRDRGTEAFF | TGCGCCAGCAGCCAAGGCCGGGACAGGGGCACTGAAGCTTTCTTT
15 | TRBJ2-7 | few | TRBD2 | TRBV4-1 | CASSRTSGPSYEQYF | TGCGCCAGCAGCCGGACTAGCGGGCCTTCCTACGAGCAGTACTTC
13 | TRBJ2-5 | . | TRBD2 | TRBV7-2 | CASKYGTTGTQYF | TGTGCCAGCAAATACGGGACTACAGGGACCCAGTACTTC
14 | TRBJ1-4 | . | . | TRBV4-3 | CASSQGAVNEKLFF | TGCGCCAGCAGCCAAGGGGCCGTTAATGAAAAACTGTTTTTT
16 | TRBJ2-7 | . | . | TRBV25-1 | CASSGTGAVSYNEQYF | TGTGCCAGCAGTGGAACGGGGGCAGTCTCCTACAATGAGCAGTACTTC
12 | TRBJ1-3 | . | . | TRBV12-3/TRBV12-4 | CASSGSGNTIYF | TGTGCCAGCAGTGGATCTGGAAACACCATATATTTT
14 | TRBJ2-5 | . | . | TRBV4-3 | CASSQDCQGETQYF | TGCGCCAGCAGCCAAGATTGCCAGGGAGAGACTCAGTACTTC
15 | TRBJ2-5 | many | . | TRBV12-3/TRBV12-4 | CASSPSPMPQETQYF | TGTGCCAGCAGTCCCTCACCGATGCCCCAAGAGACCCAGTACTTC